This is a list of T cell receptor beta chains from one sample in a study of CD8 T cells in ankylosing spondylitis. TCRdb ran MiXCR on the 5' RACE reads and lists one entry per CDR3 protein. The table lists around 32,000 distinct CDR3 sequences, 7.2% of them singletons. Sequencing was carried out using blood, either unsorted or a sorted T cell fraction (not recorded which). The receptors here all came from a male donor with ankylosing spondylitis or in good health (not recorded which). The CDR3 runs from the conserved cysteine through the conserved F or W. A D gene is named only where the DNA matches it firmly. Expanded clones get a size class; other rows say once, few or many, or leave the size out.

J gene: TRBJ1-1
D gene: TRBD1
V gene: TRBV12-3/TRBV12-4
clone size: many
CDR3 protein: CASSSDRGTEAFF
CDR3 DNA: TGTGCCAGCAGTTCGGACAGGGGCACTGAAGCTTTCTTT

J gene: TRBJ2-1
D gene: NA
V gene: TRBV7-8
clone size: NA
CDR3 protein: CASSSTNSYNEQFF
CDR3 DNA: TGTGCCAGCAGCTCGACGAATTCCTACAATGAGCAGTTCTTC

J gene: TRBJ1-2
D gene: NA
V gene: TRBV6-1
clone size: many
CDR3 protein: CASSDYGYTF
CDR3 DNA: TGTGCCAGCAGTGACTATGGCTACACCTTC

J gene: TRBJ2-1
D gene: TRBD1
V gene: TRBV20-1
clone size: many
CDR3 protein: CSAREGTGVNEQFF
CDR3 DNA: TGCAGTGCTAGAGAGGGGACAGGGGTCAATGAGCAGTTCTTC

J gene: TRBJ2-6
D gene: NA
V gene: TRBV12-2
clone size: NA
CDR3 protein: CASRPRRGPGANVLTF
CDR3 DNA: TGTGCAAGTCGCCCACGCAGGGGGCCTGGGGCCAACGTCCTGACTTTC

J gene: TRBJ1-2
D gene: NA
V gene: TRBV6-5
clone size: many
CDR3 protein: CASSYSGYGYTF
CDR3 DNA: TGTGCCAGCAGTTACTCTGGCTATGGCTACACCTTC

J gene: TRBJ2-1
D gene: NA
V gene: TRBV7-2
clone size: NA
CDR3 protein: CASSLKVGAYNEQFF
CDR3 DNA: TGTGCCAGCAGCTTAAAGGTGGGAGCCTACAATGAGCAGTTCTTC

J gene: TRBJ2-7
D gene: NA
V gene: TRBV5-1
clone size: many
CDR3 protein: CASSRSGGNYEQYF
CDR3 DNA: TGCGCCAGCAGTAGGAGTGGAGGTAACTACGAGCAGTACTTC

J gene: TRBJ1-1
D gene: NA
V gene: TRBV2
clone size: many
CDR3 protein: CASTLRGEAFF
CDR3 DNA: TGTGCCAGCACCTTAAGGGGTGAAGCTTTCTTT

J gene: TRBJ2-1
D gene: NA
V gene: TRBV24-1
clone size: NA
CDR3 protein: CATSDLRIKTRRGSNNEQFF
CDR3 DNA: TGTGCCACCAGTGATTTGAGAATAAAAACTAGGAGAGGATCCAACAATGAGCAGTTCTTC

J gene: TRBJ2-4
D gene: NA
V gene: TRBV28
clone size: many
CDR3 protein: CASSLSGDGKNIQYF
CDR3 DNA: TGTGCCAGCAGTTTGTCAGGGGACGGCAAAAACATTCAGTACTTC

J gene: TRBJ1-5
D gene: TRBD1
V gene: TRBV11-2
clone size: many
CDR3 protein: CASSPGTDLSNQPQHF
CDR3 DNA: TGTGCCAGCAGCCCCGGGACAGACCTAAGCAATCAGCCCCAGCATTTT

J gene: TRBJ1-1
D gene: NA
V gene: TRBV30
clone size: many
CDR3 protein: CAWSLGAGLPNTEAFF
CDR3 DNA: TGTGCCTGGAGTCTTGGGGCAGGACTTCCGAACACTGAAGCTTTCTTT

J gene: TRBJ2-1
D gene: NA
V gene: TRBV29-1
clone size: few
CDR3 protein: CSVVEKRGFEQFF
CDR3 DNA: TGCAGCGTTGTAGAAAAAAGGGGGTTTGAGCAGTTCTTC

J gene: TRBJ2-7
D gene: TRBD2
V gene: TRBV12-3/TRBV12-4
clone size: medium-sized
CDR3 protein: CASRERGLAGNEQYF
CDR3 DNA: TGTGCCAGCAGGGAGAGAGGACTAGCGGGAAATGAGCAGTACTTC

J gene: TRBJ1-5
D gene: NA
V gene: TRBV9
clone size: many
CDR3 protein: CASSVASESPQHF
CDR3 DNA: TGTGCCAGCAGCGTAGCTTCGGAAAGCCCCCAGCATTTT

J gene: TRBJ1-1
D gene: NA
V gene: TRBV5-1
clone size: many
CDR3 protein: CASSPMVQNTEAFF
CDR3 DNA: TGCGCCAGCAGCCCGATGGTCCAGAACACTGAAGCTTTCTTT

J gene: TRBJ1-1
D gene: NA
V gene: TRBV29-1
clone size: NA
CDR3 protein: CSVEEPGTDEAFF
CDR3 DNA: TGCAGCGTTGAGGAACCCGGGACCGATGAAGCTTTCTTT

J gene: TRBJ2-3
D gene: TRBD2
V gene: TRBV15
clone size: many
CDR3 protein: CATSREAAGGDTQYF
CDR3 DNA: TGTGCCACCAGCAGAGAGGCGGCGGGAGGAGATACGCAGTATTTT

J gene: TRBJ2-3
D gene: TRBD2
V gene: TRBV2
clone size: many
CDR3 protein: CASSLAEGDTQYF
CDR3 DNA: TGTGCCAGTTCGCTAGCGGAGGGGGATACGCAGTATTTT

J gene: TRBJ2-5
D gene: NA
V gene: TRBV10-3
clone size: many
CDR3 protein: CAIGGGLQETQYF
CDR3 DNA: TGTGCCATCGGAGGGGGCTTACAAGAGACCCAGTACTTC

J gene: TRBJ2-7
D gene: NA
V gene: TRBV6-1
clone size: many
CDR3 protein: CASRTSRGTTYEQYF
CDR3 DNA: TGTGCCAGCAGGACCTCCCGCGGGACAACCTACGAGCAGTACTTC

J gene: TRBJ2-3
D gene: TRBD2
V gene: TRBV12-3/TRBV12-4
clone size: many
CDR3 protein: CASSLIAGEPDTQYF
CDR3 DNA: TGTGCCAGCAGTTTAATAGCGGGAGAGCCAGATACGCAGTATTTT

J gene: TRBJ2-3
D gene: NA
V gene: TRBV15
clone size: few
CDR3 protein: CATSRPTDTQYF
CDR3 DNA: TGTGCCACCAGCAGACCCACAGATACGCAGTATTTT

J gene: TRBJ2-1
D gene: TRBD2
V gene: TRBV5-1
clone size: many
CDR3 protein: CASSLKTSGDYNEQFF
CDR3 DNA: TGCGCCAGCAGCTTAAAGACTAGCGGAGACTACAATGAGCAGTTCTTC

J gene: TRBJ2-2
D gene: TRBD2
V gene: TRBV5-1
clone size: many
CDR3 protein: CASSPGTSGILTGELFF
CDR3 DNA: TGCGCCAGCAGCCCTGGGACTAGCGGGATTTTGACCGGGGAGCTGTTTTTT

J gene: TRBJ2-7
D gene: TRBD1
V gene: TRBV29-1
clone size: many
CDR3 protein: CSVDATGSSYEQYF
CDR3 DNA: TGCAGCGTCGACGCGACAGGGAGCTCCTACGAGCAGTACTTC

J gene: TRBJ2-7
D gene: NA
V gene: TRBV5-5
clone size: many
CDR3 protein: CASSFSGQTYEQYF
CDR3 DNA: TGTGCCAGCAGCTTCTCGGGCCAAACCTACGAGCAGTACTTC

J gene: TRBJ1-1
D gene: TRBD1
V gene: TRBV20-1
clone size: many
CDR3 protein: CSARDGDRGLNTEAFF
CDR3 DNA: TGCAGTGCTAGAGATGGGGACAGGGGGCTAAACACTGAAGCTTTCTTT

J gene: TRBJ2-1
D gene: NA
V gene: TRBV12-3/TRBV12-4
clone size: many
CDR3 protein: CASTNQAGGNNEQFF
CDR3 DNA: TGTGCCAGCACCAATCAGGCGGGTGGGAACAATGAGCAGTTCTTC

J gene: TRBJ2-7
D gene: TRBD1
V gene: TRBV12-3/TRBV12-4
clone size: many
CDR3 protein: CASSRGQTSYEQYF
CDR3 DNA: TGTGCCAGCAGCCGGGGACAGACCTCCTACGAGCAGTACTTC

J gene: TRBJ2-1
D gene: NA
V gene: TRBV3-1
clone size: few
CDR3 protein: CASSQDFQRAYNEQFF
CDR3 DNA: TGTGCCAGCAGCCAAGATTTCCAGCGGGCCTACAATGAGCAGTTCTTC

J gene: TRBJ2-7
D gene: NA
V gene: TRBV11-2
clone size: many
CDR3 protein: CASSLESYEQYF
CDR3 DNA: TGTGCCAGCAGCTTAGAGAGCTACGAGCAGTACTTC

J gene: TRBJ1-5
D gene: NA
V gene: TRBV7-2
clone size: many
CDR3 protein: CASSAKGGGGQPQHF
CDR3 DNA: TGTGCCAGCAGCGCCAAGGGGGGGGGCGGTCAGCCCCAGCATTTT

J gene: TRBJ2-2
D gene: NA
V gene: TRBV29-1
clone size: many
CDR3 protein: CSVEIVGAGELFF
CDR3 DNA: TGCAGCGTTGAAATTGTGGGGGCCGGGGAGCTGTTTTTT

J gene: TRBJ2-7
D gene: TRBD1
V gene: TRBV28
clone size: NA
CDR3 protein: CASSLGTGGAYEQYF
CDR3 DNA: TGTGCCAGCAGCCTCGGGACAGGGGGCGCGTACGAGCAGTACTTC

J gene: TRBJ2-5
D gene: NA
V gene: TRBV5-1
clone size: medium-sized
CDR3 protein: CASSFQGDETQYF
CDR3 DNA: TGCGCCAGCAGCTTCCAAGGGGATGAGACCCAGTACTTC

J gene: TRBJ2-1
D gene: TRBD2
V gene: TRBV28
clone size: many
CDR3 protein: CASSPDLAGFSEQFF
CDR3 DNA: TGTGCCAGCAGTCCCGATCTAGCGGGATTCTCTGAGCAGTTCTTC

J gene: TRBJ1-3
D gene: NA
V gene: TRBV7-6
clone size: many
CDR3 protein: CASSATTGSGNTIYF
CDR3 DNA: TGTGCCAGCAGCGCAACCACAGGGTCTGGAAACACCATATATTTT